This T cell receptor (beta chain) is from a study of blood T cell repertoires in COVID-19. Germline values: CDR1 LNHDA, CDR2 SQIVND (reference sequence). Germline trimming cut 3 bases from V and 4 bases from J; bases unmatched to any gene: 7. This CDR3 region has 15 residues. Assay: immunoSEQ multiplex PCR; the TCRdb copy retains only in-frame clones and omits some. The data contain about 140,000 clones, approximately 80% of them seen just once; the ten biggest clones take up 7.5% to 9%. This receptor was identified in a human donor in a cohort sampled during active COVID-19. The sample was peripheral blood. The chain employs TRBV19 and TRBJ1-2; 8 bases match TRBD1. This chain's CDR3 is CASSMTAGGVYGYTF. In nucleotides, the CDR3 is TGTGCCAGTAGTATGACTGCAGGGGGCGTCTATGGCTACACCTTC.